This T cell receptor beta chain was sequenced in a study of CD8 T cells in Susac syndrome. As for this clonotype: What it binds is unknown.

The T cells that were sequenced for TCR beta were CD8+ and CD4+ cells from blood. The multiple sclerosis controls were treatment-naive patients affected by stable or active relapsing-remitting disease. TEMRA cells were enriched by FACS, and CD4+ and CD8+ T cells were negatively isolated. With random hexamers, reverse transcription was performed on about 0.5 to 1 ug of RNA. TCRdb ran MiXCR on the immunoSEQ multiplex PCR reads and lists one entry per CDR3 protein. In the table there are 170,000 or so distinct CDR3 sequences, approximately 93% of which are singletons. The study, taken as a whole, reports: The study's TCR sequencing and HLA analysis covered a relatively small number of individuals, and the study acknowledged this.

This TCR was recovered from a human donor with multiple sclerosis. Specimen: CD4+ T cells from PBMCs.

The CDR3: CASTYRDTQYF. The DNA for the CDR3 is TGTGCCAGCACTTACCGGGATACGCAGTATTTT. J is TRBJ2-3 and V is TRBV2; D is uncertain. CDR1 and CDR2 from the germline V gene are SNHLY and FYNNEI. V was clipped by 7 bases and J by 6 bases, with 8 bases between them. This CDR3 spans 11 amino acids.